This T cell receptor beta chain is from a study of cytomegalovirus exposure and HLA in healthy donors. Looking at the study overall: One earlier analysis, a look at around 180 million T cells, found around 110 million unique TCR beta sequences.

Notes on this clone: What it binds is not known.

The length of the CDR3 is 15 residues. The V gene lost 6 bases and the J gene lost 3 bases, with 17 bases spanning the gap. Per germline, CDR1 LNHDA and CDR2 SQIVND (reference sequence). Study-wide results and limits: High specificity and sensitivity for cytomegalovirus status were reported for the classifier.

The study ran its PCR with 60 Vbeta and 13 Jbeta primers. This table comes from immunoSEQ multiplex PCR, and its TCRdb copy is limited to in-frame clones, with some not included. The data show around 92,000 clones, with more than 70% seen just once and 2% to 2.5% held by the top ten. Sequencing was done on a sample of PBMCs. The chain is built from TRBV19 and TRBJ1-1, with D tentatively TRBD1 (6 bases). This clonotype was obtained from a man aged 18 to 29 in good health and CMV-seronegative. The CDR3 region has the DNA TGTGCCAGTAGCGACTCGGGACAATGGGACACTGAAGCTTTCTTT. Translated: CASSDSGQWDTEAFF.